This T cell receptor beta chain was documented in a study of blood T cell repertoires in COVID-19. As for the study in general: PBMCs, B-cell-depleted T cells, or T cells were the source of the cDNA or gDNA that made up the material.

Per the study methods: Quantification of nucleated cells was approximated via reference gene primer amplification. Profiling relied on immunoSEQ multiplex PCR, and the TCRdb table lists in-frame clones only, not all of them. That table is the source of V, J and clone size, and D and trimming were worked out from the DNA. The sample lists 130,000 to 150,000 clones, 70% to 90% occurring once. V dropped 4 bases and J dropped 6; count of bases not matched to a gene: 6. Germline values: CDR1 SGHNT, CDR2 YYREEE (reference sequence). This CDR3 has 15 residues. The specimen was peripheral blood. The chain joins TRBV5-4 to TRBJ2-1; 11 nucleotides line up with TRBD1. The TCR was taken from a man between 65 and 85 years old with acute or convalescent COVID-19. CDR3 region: CASSPGGQGANEQFF. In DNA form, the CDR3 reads TGTGCCAGCAGCCCGGGAGGACAGGGGGCCAATGAGCAGTTCTTC.